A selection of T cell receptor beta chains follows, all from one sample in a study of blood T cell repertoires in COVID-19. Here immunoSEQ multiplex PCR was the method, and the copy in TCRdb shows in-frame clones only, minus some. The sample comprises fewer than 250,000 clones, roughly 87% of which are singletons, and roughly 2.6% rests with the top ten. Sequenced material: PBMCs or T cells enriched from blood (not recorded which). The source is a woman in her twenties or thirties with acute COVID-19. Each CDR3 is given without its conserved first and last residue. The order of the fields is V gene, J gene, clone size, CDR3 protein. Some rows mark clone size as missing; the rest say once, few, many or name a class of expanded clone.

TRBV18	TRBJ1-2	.	ASSPPTGSDGYT
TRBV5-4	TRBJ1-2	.	ASSLVGTANYGYT
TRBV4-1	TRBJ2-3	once	ASSQDPRLSNTQY
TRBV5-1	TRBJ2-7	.	ASSLKLSSYEQY
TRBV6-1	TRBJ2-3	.	ASSAEGSGGADTQY
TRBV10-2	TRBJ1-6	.	ASTKSPENSPLH
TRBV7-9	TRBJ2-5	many	ASSKRSSAGTQY
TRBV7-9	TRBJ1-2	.	ASSLGSQNGYT
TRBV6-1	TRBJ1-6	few	ASSEREGEGSPLH
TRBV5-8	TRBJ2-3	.	ASSSFGDTQY
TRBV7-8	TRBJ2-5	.	ASSSTSGGGETQY
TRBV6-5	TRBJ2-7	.	ASSRQTGLYEQY
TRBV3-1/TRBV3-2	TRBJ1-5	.	ASSQGQYQPQH
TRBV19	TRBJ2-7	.	ASSLWASGSYEQY
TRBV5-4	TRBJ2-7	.	ASSFGQDLSYEQY
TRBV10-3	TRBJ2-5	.	AISDPLALAETQY
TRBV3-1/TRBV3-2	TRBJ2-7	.	ASSQGRDSRQY
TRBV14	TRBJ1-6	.	ASSQGVRTGTYNSPLH
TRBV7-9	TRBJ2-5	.	ASSPSAGGFETQY
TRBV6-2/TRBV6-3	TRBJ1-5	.	ASGLREERVWQPQH
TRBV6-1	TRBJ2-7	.	ASSEGYQRYEQY
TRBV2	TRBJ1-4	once	ASRDSRGTREKLF
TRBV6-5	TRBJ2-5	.	ASSLQGLQETQY
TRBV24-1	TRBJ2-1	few	ATSDRTSGEQF
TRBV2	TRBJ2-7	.	ASKWGESEQY
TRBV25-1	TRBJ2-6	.	ASSGQADMMAGANVLT
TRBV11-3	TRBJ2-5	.	ASSLNGKETQY